Shown below are 20 T cell receptor beta chains from a single sample sequenced in a study of CD8 T cells in ankylosing spondylitis. Study findings and constraints: Characteristic of ankylosing spondylitis blood, it appeared, was a TCR beta motif comprising eight highly homologous variants.

TCRdb fed the 5' RACE reads into MiXCR, producing one record per CDR3 protein. The repertoire consists of 350,000 or so distinct CDR3 sequences, with 6.5% to 10% occurring once and the leading ten covering approximately 15%. These receptors' targets are unknown. The source material was blood, either unsorted or a sorted T cell fraction (not recorded which). The receptors shown here come from a male donor with ankylosing spondylitis.

This clonotype was seen only a few times. The chain joins TRBV27 to TRBJ2-2; D is undetermined. The germline CDR1 and CDR2 sequences are MNHEY and SMNVEV (reference sequence). The CDR3 runs 14 residues. Trimming left V 6 bases short and J 6 bases short, with 14 bases between. The CDR3 reads CASSLIRGPGELFF. The CDR3 bases are TGTGCCAGCAGCCTGATTCGAGGTCCCGGGGAGCTGTTTTTT.

This clonotype has just a few counts. The genes are TRBV2 and TRBJ2-1; 8 bases map to TRBD2. Germline V gene data show CDR1 as SNHLY and CDR2 as FYNNEI. The CDR3 totals 13 residues. V lost 7 bases to trimming and J lost 8 bases; unmatched junction nucleotides: 7. The DNA of the CDR3 is TGTGCCAGCACGGGACTAGTATCTGATGAGCAGTTCTTC. The encoded protein is CASTGLVSDEQFF.

There are many counts of this clonotype. The V and J genes are TRBV12-3 or TRBV12-4 and TRBJ2-4, with TRBD1 matching over 9 bases. This CDR3 has 17 residues. The V gene end was trimmed by 2 bases and the J gene end by 1 base; junction bases not matched to a gene: 6. The CDR3 spells CASSLTTGQGAKNIQYF. The CDR3 nucleotides are TGTGCCAGCAGTTTAACTACTGGACAGGGGGCCAAAAACATTCAGTACTTC.

This clonotype occurred many times. V usage is TRBV19 and J usage is TRBJ1-1; TRBD1 agrees at 8 bases. The CDR3 is 13 amino acids. Germline trimming cut 6 bases from V and 4 bases from J; bases unmatched to any gene: 4. Per the germline V gene, CDR1 is LNHDA and CDR2 is SQIVND (reference sequence). CDR3 in amino acids: CASRTGVVTEAFF. The CDR3 bases are TGTGCCAGTAGGACAGGGGTCGTCACTGAAGCTTTCTTT.

The rearrangement links TRBV5-5 to TRBJ2-3, with D uncertain. The CDR3 runs to 14 residues. The V gene's germline CDR1 is SGHKS and CDR2 YYEKEE (reference sequence). V gave up 1 base and J gave up 3 bases, with 9 bases separating them. CDR3 DNA sequence: TGTGCCAGCAGCTTGATGCTAGTGACAGATACGCAGTATTTT. It encodes CASSLMLVTDTQYF. Combining the CDR3 with reference TRBV5-5 and TRBJ2-3 gives the whole variable domain DAGVTQSPTHLIKTRGQQVTLRCSPISGHKSVSWYQQVLGQGPQFIFQYYEKEERGRGNFPDRFSARQFPNYSSELNVNALLLGDSALYLCASSLMLVTDTQYFGPGTRLTVL.

This clonotype has just a few counts. As DNA, the CDR3 is TGTGCCAGCAGTTCCGGGCTGAGCTCCTACGAGCAGTACTTC. Amino acid sequence: CASSSGLSSYEQYF. This rearrangement joins TRBV12-3 or TRBV12-4 to TRBJ2-7; D is undetermined. This CDR3 spans 14 amino acids. The ends were cut back, 4 bases at V and 0 bases at J, with 10 bases in the middle.

The sample holds many counts of this clonotype. V usage is TRBV5-1 and J usage is TRBJ1-4, with D uncertain. Trimming removed 0 bases at V and 7 bases at J, with 10 bases between. This CDR3 spans 14 amino acids. The germline CDR1 and CDR2 sequences are SGHRS and YFSETQ. CDR3 region: CASSLVGEGEKLFF. The CDR3 DNA reads TGCGCCAGCAGCTTGGTGGGCGAGGGTGAAAAACTGTTTTTT.

This clonotype occurred a few times. This chain links TRBV18 with TRBJ2-1, with D possibly being TRBD1 (6 bases). Looked up from germline, CDR1 is KGHSH and CDR2 is LQKENI. The CDR3 covers 12 residues. The V and J ends lost 4 bases and 9 bases respectively, with 10 bases between them. CDR3 residues: CASSLTGREQFF. The CDR3 coding sequence is TGTGCCAGCTCACTTACAGGGCGTGAGCAGTTCTTC.

The rearrangement uses TRBV10-3 and TRBJ1-3, with 7 bases that match TRBD1. V lost 4 bases, J lost 0 bases, and 3 bases stayed unmatched. CDR1 is ENHRY, CDR2 SYGVKD, per germline. The CDR3 has 15 residues. The CDR3 loop is CAISADRVSGNTIYF. CDR3 bases: TGTGCCATCAGTGCCGACAGGGTCTCTGGAAACACCATATATTTT.

This clonotype was detected only a few times. This chain joins TRBV5-1 and TRBJ1-3, with a tentative D call TRBD1 (5 bases). V lost 2 bases and J lost 8, with 11 bases in between. The CDR3 has 13 amino acids. Germline V lookup: CDR1 SGHRS, CDR2 YFSETQ. CDR3 residues: CASSFAGSDTIYF. CDR3 DNA sequence: TGCGCCAGCAGCTTTGCAGGGTCGGACACCATATATTTT.

The V gene is TRBV11-3, the J gene TRBJ2-7, with TRBD1 matching 10 bases. J lost 6 bases, V lost 6 bases, and 14 bases had no gene match. The CDR3 is 16 residues long. CDR1 is SGHNT and CDR2 is YENEEA in the germline V gene. CDR3 coding DNA: TGTGCCAGCAGTCGCAGGACAGGGGGAATTGTTCCCGAGCAGTACTTC. Its protein product is CASSRRTGGIVPEQYF.

The chain couples TRBV2 to TRBJ2-5; D remains ambiguous. The V and J ends lost 7 bases and 5 bases respectively, with 11 bases between them. CDR3 length equals 12 residues. CDR1 is SNHLY, CDR2 FYNNEI, per germline. The CDR3 DNA is TGTGCCAGCATGACTCGCACGGAGACCCAGTACTTC. As protein: CASMTRTETQYF. Based on the CDR3 plus reference TRBV2 and TRBJ2-5, the full variable domain is EPEVTQTPSHQVTQMGQEVILRCVPISNHLYFYWYRQILGQKVEFLVSFYNNEISEKSEIFDDQFSVERPDGSNFTLKIRSTKLEDSAMYFCASMTRTETQYFGPGTRLLVL.

The gene calls are TRBV5-1 and TRBJ2-1, with 8 positions matching TRBD2. CDR1 SGHRS and CDR2 YFSETQ come from the germline V gene. V lost 0 bases, J lost 4 bases, and 12 bases stayed unmatched. This CDR3 is built from 18 residues. The CDR3 DNA reads TGCGCCAGCAGCTTGGTTAGCGGGACACGGGGTTCTTACAATGAGCAGTTCTTC. Translating gives CASSLVSGTRGSYNEQFF.

The rearrangement links TRBV6-1 to TRBJ2-7, with D possibly being TRBD2 (6 bases). V lost 1 base to trimming and J lost 3 bases, with 10 bases between them. Germline V gene sequence: CDR1 MNHNS, CDR2 SASEGT. The CDR3 is 14 amino acids. The CDR3 reads CASSEVRGNYEQYF. The CDR3 DNA reads TGTGCCAGCAGTGAAGTTCGCGGGAACTACGAGCAGTACTTC.

The V gene is TRBV7-2, the J gene TRBJ2-2, with D unclear. Trimming removed 4 bases at V and 0 bases at J, with 6 bases between. The CDR3 has 14 amino acids. Germline V gene lookup returns CDR1 SGHTA and CDR2 FQGNSA. The CDR3 bases are TGTGCCAGCAGCTCCAGTCCGAACACCGGGGAGCTGTTTTTT. This encodes CASSSSPNTGELFF. The full variable domain, in which reference TRBV7-2 and TRBJ2-2 provide the parts outside the CDR3, is GAGVSQSPSNKVTEKGKDVELRCDPISGHTALYWYRQSLGQGLEFLIYFQGNSAPDKSGLPSDRFSAERTGGSVSTLTIQRTQQEDSAVYLCASSSSPNTGELFFGEGSRLTVL.

This clonotype has a handful of counts. V usage is TRBV19 and J usage is TRBJ1-1; 7 positions match TRBD1. Trimming cost V 5 bases and J 7 bases; bases outside gene matches: 10. Germline-derived CDR1 and CDR2 are LNHDA and SQIVND (reference sequence). The CDR3 contains 14 residues. The CDR3 region is CASSPREGGFEAFF. DNA of the CDR3: TGTGCCAGTAGTCCCCGGGAAGGGGGCTTTGAAGCTTTCTTT.

J is TRBJ2-1 and V is TRBV6-1, with D possibly TRBD1 on 6 matching bases. Germline CDR1 MNHNS, CDR2 SASEGT. With 7 bases removed from V and 2 bases from J, the gap between germline ends came to 9 bases. The CDR3 has 13 amino acids. This CDR3 is CASKEGAYNEQFF. CDR3 nucleotide sequence: TGTGCCAGCAAAGAGGGGGCCTACAATGAGCAGTTCTTC.

This clonotype was seen a few times. V is TRBV18 and J is TRBJ1-1; no clear D. Germline V lookup: CDR1 KGHSH, CDR2 LQKENI. The CDR3 covers 13 residues. Trimming stripped 3 bases from V and 3 bases from J, with 8 bases between. The CDR3 sequence is CASSPMRDTEAFF. As DNA, the CDR3 is TGTGCCAGCTCACCCATGCGGGACACTGAAGCTTTCTTT.

The V gene is TRBV6-1, the J gene TRBJ2-1; TRBD2 aligns across 13 bases. CDR1 and CDR2 (germline): MNHNS, SASEGT. Trimming took 1 base from V and 5 from J; bases not matched to a gene: 14. The CDR3 has 20 amino acids. CDR3 sequence: CASSEDFGTSGDLTNNEQFF. The CDR3 coding sequence is TGTGCCAGCAGTGAAGATTTTGGGACTAGCGGGGACCTTACCAACAATGAGCAGTTCTTC.

The chain combines TRBV11-2 with TRBJ2-7, with 7 nucleotides matching TRBD1. Germline lookup yields CDR1 SGHAT and CDR2 FQNNGV. This CDR3 contains 14 residues. V gave up 7 bases and J gave up 3 bases; unmatched junction bases: 9. The CDR3 loop reads CASTRASGGYEQYF. The DNA for the CDR3 is TGTGCCAGCACGCGTGCTTCAGGGGGCTACGAGCAGTACTTC.